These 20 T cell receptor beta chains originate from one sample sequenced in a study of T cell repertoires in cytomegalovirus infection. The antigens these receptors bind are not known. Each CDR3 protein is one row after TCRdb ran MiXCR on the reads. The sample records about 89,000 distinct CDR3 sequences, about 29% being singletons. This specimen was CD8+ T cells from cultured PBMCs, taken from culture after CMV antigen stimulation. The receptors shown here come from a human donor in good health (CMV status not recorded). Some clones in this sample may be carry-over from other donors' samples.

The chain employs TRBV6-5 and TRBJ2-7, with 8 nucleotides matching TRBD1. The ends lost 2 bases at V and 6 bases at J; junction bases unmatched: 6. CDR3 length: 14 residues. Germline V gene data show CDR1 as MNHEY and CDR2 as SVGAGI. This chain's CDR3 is CASSYRTGLSEQYF. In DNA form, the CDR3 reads TGTGCCAGCAGTTACAGGACAGGGCTCTCCGAGCAGTACTTC.

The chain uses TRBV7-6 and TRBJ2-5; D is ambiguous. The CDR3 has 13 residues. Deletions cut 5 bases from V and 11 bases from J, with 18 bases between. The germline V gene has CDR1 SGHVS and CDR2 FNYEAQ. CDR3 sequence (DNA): TGTGCCAGCAGCCCGTTCGTCACGGACCCTCAGTACTTC. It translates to CASSPFVTDPQYF. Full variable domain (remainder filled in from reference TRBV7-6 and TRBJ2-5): GAGVSQSPRYKVTKRGQDVALRCDPISGHVSLYWYRQALGQGPEFLTYFNYEAQQDKSGLPNDRFSAERPEGSISTLTIQRTEQRDSAMYRCASSPFVTDPQYFGPGTRLLVL.

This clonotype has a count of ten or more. The CDR3 sequence: CASSLGRGYEQYF. CDR3 nucleotide sequence: TGTGCCAGCAGCTTAGGCAGGGGTTACGAGCAGTACTTC. V is TRBV7-2 and J is TRBJ2-7, with D possibly being TRBD1 (6 bases). V lost 1 base to trimming and J lost 4 bases, with 8 bases between them. The CDR3 totals 13 residues. Germline CDR1 is SGHTA and CDR2 is FQGNSA.

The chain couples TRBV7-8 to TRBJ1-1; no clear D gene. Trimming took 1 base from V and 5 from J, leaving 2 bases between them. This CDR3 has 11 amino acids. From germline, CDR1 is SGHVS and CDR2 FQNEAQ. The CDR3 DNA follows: TGTGCCAGCAGCTTAGAAACTGAAGCTTTCTTT. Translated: CASSLETEAFF.

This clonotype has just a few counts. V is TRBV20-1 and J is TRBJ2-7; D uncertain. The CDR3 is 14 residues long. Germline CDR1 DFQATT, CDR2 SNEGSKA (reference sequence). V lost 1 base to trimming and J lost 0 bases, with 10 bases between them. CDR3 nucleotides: TGCAGTGCTAGAGTAACCCCGGGCTCCTACGAGCAGTACTTC. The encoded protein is CSARVTPGSYEQYF.

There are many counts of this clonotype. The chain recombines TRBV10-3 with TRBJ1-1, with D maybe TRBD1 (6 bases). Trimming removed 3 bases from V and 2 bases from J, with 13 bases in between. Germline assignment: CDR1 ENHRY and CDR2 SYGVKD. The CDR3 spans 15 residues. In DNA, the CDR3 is TGTGCCATCAGTGATGCCGGGACAATAAACACTGAAGCTTTCTTT. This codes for CAISDAGTINTEAFF.

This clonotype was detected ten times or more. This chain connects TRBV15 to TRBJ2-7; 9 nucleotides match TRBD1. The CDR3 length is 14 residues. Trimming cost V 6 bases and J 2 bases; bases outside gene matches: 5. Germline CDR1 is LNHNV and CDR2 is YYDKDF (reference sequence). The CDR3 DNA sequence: TGTGCCACCAGTTCCCGGACAGGGGCCTACGAGCAGTACTTC. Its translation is CATSSRTGAYEQYF.

CDR3 in amino acids: CASSQDPGRDQPQHF. The CDR3 DNA reads TGTGCCAGCAGCCAAGATCCAGGTAGGGATCAGCCCCAGCATTTT. The chain combines TRBV3-1 with TRBJ1-5; D remains unclear. The CDR3 is 15 residues long. The germline CDR1 and CDR2 sequences are LGHDT and YNNKEL (reference sequence). With 0 bases removed from V and 5 bases from J, the gap between germline ends came to 11 bases.

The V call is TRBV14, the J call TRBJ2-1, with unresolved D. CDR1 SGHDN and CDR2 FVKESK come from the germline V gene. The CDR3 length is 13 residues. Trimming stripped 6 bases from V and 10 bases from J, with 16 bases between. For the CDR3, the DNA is TGTGCCAGCAGTCGGGTAAGAATCAGCGAGCAGTTCTTC. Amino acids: CASSRVRISEQFF.

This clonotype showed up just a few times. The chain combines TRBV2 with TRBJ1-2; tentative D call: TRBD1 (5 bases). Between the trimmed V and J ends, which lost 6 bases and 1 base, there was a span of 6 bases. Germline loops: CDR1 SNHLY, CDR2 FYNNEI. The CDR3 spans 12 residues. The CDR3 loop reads CASRGDNYGYTF. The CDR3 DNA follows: TGTGCCAGCAGGGGGGATAACTATGGCTACACCTTC.

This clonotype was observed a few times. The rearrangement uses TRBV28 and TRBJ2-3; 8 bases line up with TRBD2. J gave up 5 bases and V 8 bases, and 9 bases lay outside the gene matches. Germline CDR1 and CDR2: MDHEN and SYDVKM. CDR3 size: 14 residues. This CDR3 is CASPWGSGGDTQYF. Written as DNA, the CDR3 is TGTGCCAGCCCCTGGGGAAGCGGGGGAGATACGCAGTATTTT.

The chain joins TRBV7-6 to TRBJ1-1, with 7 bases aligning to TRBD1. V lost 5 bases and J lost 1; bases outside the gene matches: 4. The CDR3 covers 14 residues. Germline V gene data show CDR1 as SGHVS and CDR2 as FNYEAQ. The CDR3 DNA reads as TGTGCCAGCAGCCCCGGGACAGAGAACACTGAAGCTTTCTTT. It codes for CASSPGTENTEAFF.

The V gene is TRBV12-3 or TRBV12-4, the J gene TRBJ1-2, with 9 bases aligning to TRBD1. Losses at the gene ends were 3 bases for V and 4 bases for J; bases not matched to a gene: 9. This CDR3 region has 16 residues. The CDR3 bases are TGTGCCAGCAGTTTGGGGACAGGGATCAGTAGCTATGGCTACACCTTC. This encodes CASSLGTGISSYGYTF.

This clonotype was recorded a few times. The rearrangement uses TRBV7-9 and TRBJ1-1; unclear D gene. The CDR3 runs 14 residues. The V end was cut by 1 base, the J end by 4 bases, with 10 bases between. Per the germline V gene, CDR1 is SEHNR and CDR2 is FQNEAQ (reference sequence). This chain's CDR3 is CASSLVWGGTEAFF. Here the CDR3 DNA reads TGTGCCAGCAGCTTAGTATGGGGTGGCACTGAAGCTTTCTTT.

Here the CDR3 reads CASSALQGSSETQYF. The DNA of the CDR3 is TGTGCCAGTAGTGCGTTACAGGGATCCTCAGAGACCCAGTACTTC. V and J are TRBV19 and TRBJ2-5; weak D call: TRBD1 (6 bases). Per germline, CDR1 LNHDA and CDR2 SQIVND (reference sequence). The CDR3 has 15 residues. The V end lost 5 bases, the J end lost 4 bases, and 17 bases lay between the germline ends.

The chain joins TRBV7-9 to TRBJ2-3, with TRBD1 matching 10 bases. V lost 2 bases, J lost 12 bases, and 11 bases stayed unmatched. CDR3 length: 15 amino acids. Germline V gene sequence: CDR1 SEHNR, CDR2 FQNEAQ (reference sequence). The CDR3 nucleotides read TGTGCCAGCAGCTTACCAGGACAGGGGGACCTACATCAGTATTTT. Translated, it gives CASSLPGQGDLHQYF.

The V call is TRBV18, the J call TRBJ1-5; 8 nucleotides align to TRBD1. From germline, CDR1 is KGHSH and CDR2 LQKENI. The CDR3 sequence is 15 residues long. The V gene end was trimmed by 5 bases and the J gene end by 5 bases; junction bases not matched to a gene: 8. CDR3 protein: CASSSRGPGDQPQHF. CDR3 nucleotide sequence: TGTGCCAGCTCATCCAGGGGGCCGGGTGATCAGCCCCAGCATTTT.

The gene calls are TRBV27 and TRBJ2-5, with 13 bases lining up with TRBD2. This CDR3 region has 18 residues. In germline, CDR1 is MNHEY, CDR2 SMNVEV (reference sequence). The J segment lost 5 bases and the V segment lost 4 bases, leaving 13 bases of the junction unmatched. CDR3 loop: CASSSLGLAGELAETQYF. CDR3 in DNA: TGTGCCAGCAGTTCCCTCGGACTAGCGGGGGAATTAGCGGAGACCCAGTACTTC.

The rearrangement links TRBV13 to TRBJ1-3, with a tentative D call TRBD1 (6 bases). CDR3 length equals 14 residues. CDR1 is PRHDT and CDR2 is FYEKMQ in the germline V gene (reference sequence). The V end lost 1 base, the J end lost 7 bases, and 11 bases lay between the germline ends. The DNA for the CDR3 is TGTGCCAGCAGCTTAGTTGGGGGCCTGAACACCATATATTTT. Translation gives CASSLVGGLNTIYF.

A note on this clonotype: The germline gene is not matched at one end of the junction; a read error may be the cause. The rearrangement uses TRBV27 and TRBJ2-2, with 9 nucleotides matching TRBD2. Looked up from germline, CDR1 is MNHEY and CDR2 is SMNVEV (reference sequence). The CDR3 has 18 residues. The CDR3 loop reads CASSLSSWLAGYTGELFF. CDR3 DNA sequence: TGTGCCAGCAGCTTATCTTCTTGGCTAGCGGGGTACACCGGGGAGCTGTTTTTT.